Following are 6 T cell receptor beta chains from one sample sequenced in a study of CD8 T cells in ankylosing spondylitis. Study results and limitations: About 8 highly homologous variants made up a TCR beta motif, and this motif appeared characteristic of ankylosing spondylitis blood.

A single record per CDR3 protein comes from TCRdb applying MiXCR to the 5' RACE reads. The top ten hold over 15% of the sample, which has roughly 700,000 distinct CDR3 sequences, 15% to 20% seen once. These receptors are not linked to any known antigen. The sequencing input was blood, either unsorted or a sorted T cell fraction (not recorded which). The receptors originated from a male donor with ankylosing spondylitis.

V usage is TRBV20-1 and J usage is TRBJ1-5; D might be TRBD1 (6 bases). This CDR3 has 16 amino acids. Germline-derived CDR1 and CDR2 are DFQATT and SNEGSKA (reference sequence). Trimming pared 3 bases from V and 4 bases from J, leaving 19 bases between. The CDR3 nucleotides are TGCAGTGCTAGGGCGGGACAAGGGGGACCAAATCAGCCCCAGCATTTT. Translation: CSARAGQGGPNQPQHF.

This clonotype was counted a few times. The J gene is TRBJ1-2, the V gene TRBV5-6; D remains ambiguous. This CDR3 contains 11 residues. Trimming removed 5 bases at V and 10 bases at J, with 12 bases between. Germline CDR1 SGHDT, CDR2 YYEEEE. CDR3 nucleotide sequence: TGTGCCAGCAGACGTGAAGGAGTCTACACCTTC. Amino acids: CASRREGVYTF.

The CDR3 sequence: CASSQPLRDTQYF. The CDR3 DNA is TGTGCCAGCAGCCAACCACTTCGCGATACGCAGTATTTT. The chain joins TRBV3-1 to TRBJ2-3; no firm D call. The germline CDR1 and CDR2 sequences are LGHDT and YNNKEL (reference sequence). V dropped 2 bases and J dropped 6 bases, with 9 bases sitting between them. This CDR3 region has 13 residues.

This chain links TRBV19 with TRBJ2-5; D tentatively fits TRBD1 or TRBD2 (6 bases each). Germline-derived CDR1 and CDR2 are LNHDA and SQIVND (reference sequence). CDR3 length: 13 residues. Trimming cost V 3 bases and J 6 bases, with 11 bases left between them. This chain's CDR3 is CASSIEGGKTQYF. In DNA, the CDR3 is TGTGCCAGTAGTATCGAGGGGGGAAAGACCCAGTACTTC.

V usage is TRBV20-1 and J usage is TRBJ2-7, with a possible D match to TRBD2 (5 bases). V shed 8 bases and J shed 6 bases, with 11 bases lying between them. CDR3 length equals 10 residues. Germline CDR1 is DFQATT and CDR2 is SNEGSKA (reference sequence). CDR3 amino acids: CSSYRGEQYF. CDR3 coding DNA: TGCAGTAGCTATCGGGGCGAGCAGTACTTC.

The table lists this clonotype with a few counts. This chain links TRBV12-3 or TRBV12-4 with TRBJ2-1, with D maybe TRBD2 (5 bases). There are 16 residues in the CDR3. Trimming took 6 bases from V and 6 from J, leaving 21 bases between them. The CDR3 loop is CASSSSGAADPNEQFF. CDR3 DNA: TGTGCCAGCAGCTCGAGCGGAGCCGCCGACCCCAATGAGCAGTTCTTC.